This paragraph covers one TCR beta chain sequence. Its antigen is not known. The entry originates in a study of siplizumab effects on memory and regulatory T cells. Points from the study as a whole: The study did not confirm that proliferating Tregs from siplizumab cultures were suppressive.

The data were produced by immunoSEQ multiplex PCR, yet TCRdb's version contains in-frame clones alone and is incomplete. The table has tens of thousands of clones, approximately 95% seen once. The CDR3 consists of 14 residues. J lost 8 bases, V lost 4 bases, and 5 bases had no gene match. Germline values: CDR1 KGHSH, CDR2 LQKENI. Sequenced input: CD8+ T cells sorted from blood. The source is a human donor in good health. The chain links TRBV18 to TRBJ2-1; 10 bases are a match to TRBD2. In DNA form, the CDR3 reads TGTGCCAGCTCACGAGCGGGAGGGCCAGATGAGCAGTTCTTC. Protein: CASSRAGGPDEQFF.